This T cell receptor (beta chain) was observed in a study of blood T cell repertoires in COVID-19. Unmatched junction bases numbered 5, after V lost 5 bases and J lost 2 bases. Per the germline V gene, CDR1 is SNHLY and CDR2 is FYNNEI. The CDR3 has 14 amino acids. TCRdb's copy holds only in-frame clones and misses some; the assay was immunoSEQ multiplex PCR. The repertoire consists of roughly 500,000 clones, with 70% to 90% occurring once and the leading ten covering 8.3%. The chain links TRBV2 to TRBJ1-2; 7 bases align to TRBD1. Sequenced: PBMCs or T cells enriched from blood (not recorded which). The source is a woman aged 60-70 years who had recovered from COVID-19. The CDR3 region is CASSTQQGNYGYTF. DNA of the CDR3: TGTGCCAGCAGTACCCAACAGGGGAACTATGGCTACACCTTC.